The next 9 T cell receptor beta chains were all read from a single sample in a study of cytomegalovirus exposure and HLA in healthy donors. The primer mix had 60 Vbeta and 13 Jbeta primers. Only in-frame clones appear in the TCRdb table, and some are missing; sequencing was by immunoSEQ multiplex PCR. The sample includes 150,000 to 200,000 clones, about four fifths of them seen just once. The specimen sequenced was PBMCs. The receptors originated from a man between 40 and 49 years old in good health and CMV-seropositive.

This chain joins TRBV2 and TRBJ2-1; TRBD2 agrees at 11 bases. Germline-derived CDR1 and CDR2 are SNHLY and FYNNEI. The CDR3 spans 15 residues. With V trimmed by 1 base and J by 7 bases, 3 bases remained unmatched. The CDR3 region has the DNA TGTGCCAGCAGTGAAGTAGCGGGGGGGGTGAATGAGCAGTTCTTC. Encoded protein: CASSEVAGGVNEQFF. Together with reference TRBV2 and TRBJ2-1, the CDR3 gives the full variable domain: EPEVTQTPSHQVTQMGQEVILRCVPISNHLYFYWYRQILGQKVEFLVSFYNNEISEKSEIFDDQFSVERPDGSNFTLKIRSTKLEDSAMYFCASSEVAGGVNEQFFGPGTRLTVL.

The chain joins TRBV5-6 to TRBJ2-5; 7 bases are a match to TRBD1. V was pared by 4 bases and J by 7 bases, with 10 bases of the junction left unmatched. The CDR3 has 14 amino acids. Looked up from germline, CDR1 is SGHDT and CDR2 is YYEEEE. CDR3 amino acids: CASSTGQETRTQYF. DNA of the CDR3: TGTGCCAGCAGCACAGGACAGGAAACGAGGACCCAGTACTTC.

This clone was found a few times. V gene TRBV4-2 combines with J gene TRBJ1-3; 7 positions agree with TRBD1. Germline assignment: CDR1 LGHNA and CDR2 YNFKEQ. Germline trimming cut 3 bases from V and 0 bases from J; bases unmatched to any gene: 2. The CDR3 sequence is 15 residues long. The CDR3 is CASSQDRFSGNTIYF. The CDR3 nucleotides read TGTGCCAGCAGCCAGGACAGGTTCTCTGGAAACACCATATATTTT.

The genes are TRBV5-6 and TRBJ1-2; 7 nucleotides agree with TRBD1. Trimming removed 2 bases from V and 6 bases from J; junction bases left unmatched: 1. CDR3 length equals 12 residues. Germline CDR1 SGHDT, CDR2 YYEEEE. The chain's CDR3 is CASSFDRDGYTF. The CDR3, as DNA: TGTGCCAGCAGCTTCGACAGGGATGGCTACACCTTC.

This clone showed up just a few times. The chain employs TRBV5-1 and TRBJ2-5; D remains ambiguous. Trimming removed 3 bases at V and 1 base at J, with 16 bases between. CDR1 and CDR2 from the germline V gene are SGHRS and YFSETQ. The CDR3 consists of 16 residues. The chain's CDR3 is CASSSSSEESQETQYF. CDR3 bases: TGCGCCAGCAGCTCCTCGAGCGAAGAGAGCCAAGAGACCCAGTACTTC.

The gene calls are TRBV7-2 and TRBJ1-1, with D perhaps TRBD1 (6 bases). V dropped 5 bases and J dropped 6 bases, with 10 bases sitting between them. Germline V lookup: CDR1 SGHTA, CDR2 FQGNSA. The CDR3 has 12 residues. CDR3: CASSPGTSEAFF. In DNA form, the CDR3 reads TGTGCCAGCAGCCCGGGGACATCTGAAGCTTTCTTT.

The V gene is TRBV5-1, the J gene TRBJ2-7, with D uncertain. Trimming removed 1 base at V and 6 bases at J, with 17 bases between. Germline CDR1 reads SGHRS; CDR2 reads YFSETQ. The CDR3 sequence is 15 residues long. For the CDR3, the DNA is TGCGCCAGCAGCTTGTCGGTGGTCCGAGGTCGCGAGCAGTACTTC. Translation gives CASSLSVVRGREQYF.

J is TRBJ2-5 and V is TRBV6-5; 7 nucleotides align to TRBD2. CDR1 and CDR2 from the germline V gene are MNHEY and SVGAGI. The CDR3 runs to 14 residues. V shed 6 bases and J 3 bases; nucleotides not matched to a gene: 7. The CDR3 here is CASSRRAGEETQYF. CDR3 DNA: TGTGCCAGCAGCAGGCGCGCGGGGGAAGAGACCCAGTACTTC.

The chain recombines TRBV7-3 with TRBJ2-2; D gene ambiguous. This CDR3 contains 14 residues. Trimming removed 5 bases from V and 0 bases from J, with 7 bases in between. Germline CDR1 is SGHTA and CDR2 is FQGTGA. DNA for the CDR3: TGTGCCAGCAGCGGGCGCCCGAACACCGGGGAGCTGTTTTTT. It translates to CASSGRPNTGELFF.